What follows describes a single T cell receptor beta chain. 60 Vbeta and 13 Jbeta primers were used in PCR. Only in-frame clones appear in the TCRdb table, and some are missing; sequencing was by immunoSEQ multiplex PCR. The sample lists roughly 200,000 clones, 80% to 85% occurring once. The record originates from a study of cytomegalovirus exposure and HLA in healthy donors. Study-wide context: Genotyping showed roughly 81% of about 370 donors falling in the Caucasian-associated ancestry cluster.

J lost 0 bases, V lost 2 bases, and 11 bases had no gene match. This CDR3 contains 18 residues. Germline assignment: CDR1 MGHRA and CDR2 YSYEKL. Sequencing was carried out using PBMCs. This sequence originates from a man in his fifties in good health and CMV-seronegative. The rearrangement links TRBV4-1 to TRBJ2-7; 9 bases agree with TRBD2. Here the CDR3 DNA reads TGCGCCAGCAGCCAATTTATCCTAGCGGGAAGGCGCTCCTACGAGCAGTACTTC. Protein: CASSQFILAGRRSYEQYF.